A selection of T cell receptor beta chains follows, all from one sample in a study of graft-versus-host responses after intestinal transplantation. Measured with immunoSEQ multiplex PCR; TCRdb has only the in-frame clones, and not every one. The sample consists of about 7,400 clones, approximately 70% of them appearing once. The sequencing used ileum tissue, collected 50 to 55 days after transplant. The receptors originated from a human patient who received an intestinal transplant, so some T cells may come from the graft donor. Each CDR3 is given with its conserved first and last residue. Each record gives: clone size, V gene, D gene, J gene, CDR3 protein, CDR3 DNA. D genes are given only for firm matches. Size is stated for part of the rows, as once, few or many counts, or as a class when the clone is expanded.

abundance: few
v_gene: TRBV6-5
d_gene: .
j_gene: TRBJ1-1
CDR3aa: CASSSTGNTEAFF
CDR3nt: TGTGCCAGCAGTTCGACAGGGAACACTGAAGCTTTCTTT

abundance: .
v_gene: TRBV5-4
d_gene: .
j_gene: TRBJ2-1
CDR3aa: CASSVLPMVAGPYNEQFF
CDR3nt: TGTGCCAGCAGCGTCCTCCCCATGGTGGCGGGGCCGTACAATGAGCAGTTCTTC

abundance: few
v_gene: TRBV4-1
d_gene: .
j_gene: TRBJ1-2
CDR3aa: CASSQGRDNRGYTF
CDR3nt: TGCGCCAGCAGCCAAGGTCGGGACAATCGTGGCTACACCTTC

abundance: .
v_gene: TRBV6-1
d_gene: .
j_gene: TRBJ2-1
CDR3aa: CASRPPGGLSNEQFF
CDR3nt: TGTGCCAGCAGGCCCCCGGGGGGCCTATCAAATGAGCAGTTCTTC

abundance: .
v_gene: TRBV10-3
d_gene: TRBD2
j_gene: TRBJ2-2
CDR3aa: CAISPRTSGGTGELFF
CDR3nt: TGTGCCATCAGCCCCCGGACTAGCGGGGGCACCGGGGAGCTGTTTTTT

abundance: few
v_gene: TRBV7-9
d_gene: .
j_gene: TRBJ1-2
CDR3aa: CASSRSESAPYGYTF
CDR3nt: TGTGCCAGCAGCCGATCCGAGAGCGCACCTTATGGCTACACCTTC

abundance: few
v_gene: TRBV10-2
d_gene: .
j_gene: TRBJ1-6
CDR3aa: CASKPGNNSPLHF
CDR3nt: TGCGCCAGCAAACCCGGGAATAATTCACCCCTCCACTTT

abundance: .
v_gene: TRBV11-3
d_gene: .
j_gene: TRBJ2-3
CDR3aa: CASSWGQTDTQYF
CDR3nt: TGTGCCAGCAGCTGGGGGCAGACAGATACGCAGTATTTT

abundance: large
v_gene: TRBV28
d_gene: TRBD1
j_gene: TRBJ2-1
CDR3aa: CASSLVGQGNEQFF
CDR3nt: TGTGCCAGCAGTTTAGTGGGACAGGGCAATGAGCAGTTCTTC

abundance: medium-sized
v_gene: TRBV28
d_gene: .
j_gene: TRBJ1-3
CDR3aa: CASSLRQGRRNTIYF
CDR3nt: TGTGCCAGCAGTTTAAGGCAGGGCAGGAGAAACACCATATATTTT

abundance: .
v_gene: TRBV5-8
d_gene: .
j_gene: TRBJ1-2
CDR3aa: CASSLGTRQLGYTF
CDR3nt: TGTGCCAGCAGCTTGGGCACCAGGCAGCTTGGCTACACCTTC

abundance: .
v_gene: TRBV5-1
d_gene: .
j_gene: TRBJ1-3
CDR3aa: CASSLVREPGNTIYF
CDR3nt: TGCGCCAGCAGCTTGGTTCGGGAGCCTGGAAACACCATATATTTT

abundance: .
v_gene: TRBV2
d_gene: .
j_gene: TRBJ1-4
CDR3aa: CASSESEANEKLFF
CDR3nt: TGTGCCAGCAGTGAAAGTGAGGCTAATGAAAAACTGTTTTTT

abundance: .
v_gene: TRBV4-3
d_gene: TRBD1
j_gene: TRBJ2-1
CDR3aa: CASSLGTGAHNEQFF
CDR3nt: TGCGCCAGCAGCCTCGGGACAGGGGCCCACAATGAGCAGTTCTTC

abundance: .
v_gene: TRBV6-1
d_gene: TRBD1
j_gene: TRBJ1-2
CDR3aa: CASSEQGAYGYTF
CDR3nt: TGTGCCAGCAGTGAACAGGGGGCCTATGGCTACACCTTC

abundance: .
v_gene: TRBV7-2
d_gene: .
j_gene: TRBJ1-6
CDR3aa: CASSGRGGRNSPLHF
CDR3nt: TGTGCCAGCAGCGGGAGAGGGGGAAGGAATTCACCCCTCCACTTT

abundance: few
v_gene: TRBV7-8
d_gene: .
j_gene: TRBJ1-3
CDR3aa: CASSLQVGNTIYF
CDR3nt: TGTGCCAGCAGCTTACAGGTGGGAAACACCATATATTTT

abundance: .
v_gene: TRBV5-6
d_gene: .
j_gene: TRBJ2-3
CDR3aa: CASSVSTVSTDTQYF
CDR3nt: TGTGCCAGCAGCGTCTCGACAGTCTCCACAGATACGCAGTATTTT

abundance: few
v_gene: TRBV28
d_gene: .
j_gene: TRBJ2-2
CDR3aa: CASSSRLGELFF
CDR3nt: TGTGCCAGCAGTTCCCGACTTGGGGAGCTGTTTTTT

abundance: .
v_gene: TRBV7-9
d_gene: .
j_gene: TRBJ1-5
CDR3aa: CASSLAGGRGQPQHF
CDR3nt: TGTGCCAGCAGCTTAGCCGGGGGGCGCGGGCAGCCCCAGCATTTT

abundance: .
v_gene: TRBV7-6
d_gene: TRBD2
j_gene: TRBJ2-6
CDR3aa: CASSPLGTREADKSGANVLTF
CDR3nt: TGTGCCAGCAGCCCCCTTGGGACGCGGGAGGCCGACAAATCTGGGGCCAACGTCCTGACTTTC

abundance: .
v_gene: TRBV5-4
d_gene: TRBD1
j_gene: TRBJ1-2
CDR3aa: CASSLDRVANYGYTF
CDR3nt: TGTGCCAGCAGCCTAGACAGGGTAGCTAACTATGGCTACACCTTC

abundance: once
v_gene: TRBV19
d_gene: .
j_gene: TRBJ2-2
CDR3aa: CASPGLHTGELFF
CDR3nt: TGTGCCAGCCCGGGACTTCACACCGGGGAGCTGTTTTTT

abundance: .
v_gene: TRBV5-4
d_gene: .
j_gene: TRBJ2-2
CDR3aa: CASSLATGTTTGELFF
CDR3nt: TGTGCCAGCAGCTTGGCAACAGGAACGACCACCGGGGAGCTGTTTTTT

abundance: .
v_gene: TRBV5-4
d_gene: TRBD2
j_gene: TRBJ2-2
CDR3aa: CASSPGLAGVGGELFF
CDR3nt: TGTGCCAGCAGCCCCGGACTAGCGGGGGTTGGCGGGGAGCTGTTTTTT

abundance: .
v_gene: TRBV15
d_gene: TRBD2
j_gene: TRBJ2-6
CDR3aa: CATSRDREVAGANVLTF
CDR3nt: TGTGCCACCAGCAGAGATCGGGAGGTTGCGGGGGCCAACGTCCTGACTTTC

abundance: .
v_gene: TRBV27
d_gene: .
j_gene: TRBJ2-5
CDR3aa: CASRPENQETQYF
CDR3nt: TGTGCCAGCAGGCCAGAAAACCAAGAGACCCAGTACTTC

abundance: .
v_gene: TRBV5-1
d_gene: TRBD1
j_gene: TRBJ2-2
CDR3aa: CASSTRTGNTGELFF
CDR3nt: TGCGCCAGCAGCACACGGACAGGGAATACCGGGGAGCTGTTTTTT

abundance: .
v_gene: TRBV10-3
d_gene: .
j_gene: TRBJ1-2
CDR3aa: CAINRDAPAVYGYTF
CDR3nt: TGTGCCATCAACAGGGACGCCCCGGCGGTATATGGCTACACCTTC

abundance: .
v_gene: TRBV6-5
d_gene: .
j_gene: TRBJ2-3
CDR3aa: CASPNPVYRTDTQYF
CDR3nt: TGTGCCAGCCCAAACCCGGTTTACAGGACAGATACGCAGTATTTT

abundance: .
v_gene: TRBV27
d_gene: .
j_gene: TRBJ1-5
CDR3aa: CASSSGAATLPQHF
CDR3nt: TGTGCCAGCAGTTCAGGGGCCGCTACACTGCCCCAGCATTTT